This TCR beta chain was found in a study of cytomegalovirus exposure and HLA in healthy donors. Study in general: Unique TCR beta sequences numbering some 120 million came from 150 million to 200 million T cells in an earlier analysis. Study-wide points: Most subjects had HLA-A and HLA-B alleles reportedly predicted accurately by TCR beta sequences.

The PCR employed 60 Vbeta primers together with 13 Jbeta primers. The table came from immunoSEQ multiplex PCR; TCRdb's copy has only in-frame clones and leaves some out. The sample contains 120,000 or so clones, approximately 69% of which appear only once. Donors had nominal health at sampling but likely had unrecorded immune exposures. CDR1 and CDR2 (germline): SEHNR, FQNEAQ (reference sequence). This CDR3 contains 14 residues. V was pared by 3 bases and J by 5 bases, with 2 bases of the junction left unmatched. This clone was detected ten times or more. What it binds is unknown. This TCR came from a woman aged 45 to 65 in good health and CMV-seropositive. The rearrangement joins TRBV7-9 to TRBJ1-4; 8 bases map to TRBD1. Sequencing was done on a sample of PBMCs. CDR3 DNA sequence: TGTGCCAGCAGCTTGACAGGGGAAAATGAAAAACTGTTTTTT. Amino acids: CASSLTGENEKLFF.